This is a list of T cell receptor beta chains from one sample in a study of T cell changes during pregnancy in multiple sclerosis. Only in-frame clones appear in the TCRdb table, and some are missing; sequencing was by immunoSEQ multiplex PCR. Of 50,000 to 75,000 clones listed, over 90% are singletons. Sample: CD8+ T cells from peripheral blood mononuclear cells, taken in the third trimester of pregnancy. The receptors shown here come from a female donor with multiple sclerosis, enrolled in a pregnancy study. The CDR3 runs from the conserved cysteine through the conserved F or W. A D gene is named only where the DNA matches it firmly. The size field is filled for only some rows; it gives once, few, many or a size class.

clone_size	j_call	v_call	d_call	cdr3_nt	cdr3_aa
-	TRBJ2-7	TRBV19	-	TGTGCCAGTAGTATAGGACAGCACTACGAGCAGTACTTC	CASSIGQHYEQYF
-	TRBJ1-2	TRBV4-3	-	TGCGCCAGCAGCCAAGATAAAGAGGAGAGATTATATGGCTACACCTTC	CASSQDKEERLYGYTF
-	TRBJ2-5	TRBV5-1	TRBD2	TGCGCCAGCAGCCCCTGGACTAGCGGGAGTCCGGGGGAGACCCAGTACTTC	CASSPWTSGSPGETQYF
-	TRBJ1-2	TRBV10-3	-	TGTGCCATCAGTGAGGATAGCTATGGCTACACCTTC	CAISEDSYGYTF
few	TRBJ1-1	TRBV29-1	-	TGCAGCGTTGAACCCGAGACAGGAAACACTGAAGCTTTCTTT	CSVEPETGNTEAFF
-	TRBJ2-3	TRBV7-6	-	TGTGCCAGCAGCCCACAACCGGCAGGGAGCACAGATACGCAGTATTTT	CASSPQPAGSTDTQYF
-	TRBJ2-1	TRBV9	-	TGTGCCAGCAGCGTAGTCGGACAACGAGTGGATACTGAGCAGTTCTTC	CASSVVGQRVDTEQFF
-	TRBJ2-7	TRBV5-5	TRBD1	TGTGCCAGCAGCCACGGGACAGGCCCCTACGAGCAGTACTTC	CASSHGTGPYEQYF
-	TRBJ2-1	TRBV11-2	TRBD2	TGTGCCAGCAGCTTTTATGTCCCCGCGGGAGGGTTAGATGAGCAGTTCTTC	CASSFYVPAGGLDEQFF
-	TRBJ2-7	TRBV11-2	TRBD1	TGTGCCAGCAGCCACATGACAGGGAACGAGCAGTACTTC	CASSHMTGNEQYF
-	TRBJ1-2	TRBV6-1	TRBD1	TGTGCCAGCAGCTTGTACAGGGGCCAGGGTGGCTACACCTTC	CASSLYRGQGGYTF
-	TRBJ2-3	TRBV13	-	TGTGCCAGCAGCCCCGAGGCCTCCCATACGCAGTATTTT	CASSPEASHTQYF
-	TRBJ2-7	TRBV18	-	TGTGCCAGCTTACAGGACTACGAGCAGTACTTC	CASLQDYEQYF